The 9 T cell receptor beta chains below were found in one sample sequenced in a study of blood T cell repertoires in COVID-19. The repertoire was sequenced with immunoSEQ multiplex PCR; TCRdb's copy has only in-frame clones and lacks some. In the table there are roughly 220,000 clones, approximately 81% of which are singletons. The sequenced material came from peripheral blood. These receptors were taken from a woman in her sixties who had recovered from COVID-19.

The V and J genes are TRBV4-1 and TRBJ2-2; D is perhaps TRBD1 (7 bases). The V end lost 4 bases, the J end lost 5 bases, and 17 bases lay between the germline ends. Germline V gives CDR1 MGHRA, CDR2 YSYEKL. The CDR3 covers 16 residues. The CDR3 here is CASSRSGGTTTGELFF. The CDR3 DNA reads TGCGCCAGCAGCCGCTCAGGGGGGACCACTACCGGGGAGCTGTTTTTT.

The rearrangement uses TRBV4-1 and TRBJ1-5; D is undetermined. CDR3 length equals 14 residues. Trimming pared 4 bases from V and 7 bases from J, leaving 14 bases between. The germline CDR1 and CDR2 sequences are MGHRA and YSYEKL. CDR3 amino acids: CASSPSPLPQPQHF. The CDR3 bases are TGCGCCAGCAGCCCCTCCCCTCTCCCCCAGCCCCAGCATTTT.

The gene calls are TRBV11-2 and TRBJ1-2, with 10 positions matching TRBD1. Germline CDR1 reads SGHAT; CDR2 reads FQNNGV. V gave up 1 base and J gave up 8 bases; unmatched junction bases: 7. This CDR3 spans 15 amino acids. DNA for the CDR3: TGTGCCAGCAGCTTAGTAGGACAGGGGGAGAGCGGCTACACCTTC. The encoded protein is CASSLVGQGESGYTF.

This clone has more than one count but fewer than ten. V usage is TRBV23-1 and J usage is TRBJ2-3, with D hard to call. TRBV23-1 falls under the ORF class, with uncertain function. V was cut by 2 bases and J by 0 bases, with 15 bases left in between. The CDR3 has 17 residues. The CDR3: CASSQPGSPLSTDTQYF. As DNA, the CDR3 is TGCGCCAGCAGTCAACCCGGGTCCCCATTGAGCACAGATACGCAGTATTTT.

V and J are TRBV5-1 and TRBJ1-1; tentative D call: TRBD1 (5 bases). CDR3 length: 13 residues. CDR1 and CDR2 (germline): SGHRS, YFSETQ. V lost 3 bases and J lost 1, with 7 bases in between. The CDR3 sequence: CASSSQENTEAFF. The CDR3 DNA sequence: TGCGCCAGCAGCTCACAGGAGAACACTGAAGCTTTCTTT.

CDR3 loop: CASSSRGYTDTQYF. Here the CDR3 DNA reads TGTGCCAGCAGTTCTCGGGGATACACAGATACGCAGTATTTT. The rearrangement uses TRBV6-2 or TRBV6-3 and TRBJ2-3, with D tentatively TRBD2 (5 bases). The CDR3 consists of 14 residues. Germline-derived CDR1 and CDR2 are MNHEY and SVGEGT. V was trimmed by 4 bases and J by 2 bases, leaving 10 bases between them.

This rearrangement joins TRBV19 to TRBJ1-2; 12 bases align to TRBD1. J lost 3 bases, V lost 3 bases, and 2 bases had no gene match. Germline V CDR1 and CDR2: LNHDA, SQIVND (reference sequence). CDR3 length: 15 amino acids. The CDR3 reads CASSIGTGGDYGYTF. The CDR3 DNA reads TGTGCCAGTAGTATCGGGACAGGGGGCGACTATGGCTACACCTTC.

This clone has just one count. The rearrangement links TRBV6-2 or TRBV6-3 to TRBJ2-2, with 7 bases matching TRBD2. The CDR3 has 16 amino acids. Germline CDR1 is MNHEY and CDR2 is SVGEGT. Unmatched junction bases numbered 8, after V lost 2 bases and J lost 5 bases. CDR3 region: CASSYRGRDDTGELFF. As DNA, the CDR3 is TGTGCCAGCAGTTACCGGGGGAGGGATGATACCGGGGAGCTGTTTTTT.

Here the CDR3 DNA reads TGTGCCAGCAGCTTGGGGCAGTACGAGCAGTACTTC. It specifies CASSLGQYEQYF. The chain links TRBV5-5 to TRBJ2-7; unclear D gene. The CDR3 runs 12 residues. V lost 0 bases to trimming and J lost 4 bases, with 5 bases between them. Germline values: CDR1 SGHKS, CDR2 YYEKEE (reference sequence).